The 30 T cell receptor beta chains presented below share a single source sample, sequenced in a study of vaccination effects on CD4 cells after COVID-19. Their antigens remain unidentified. Viral peptide pools were used in the ViraFEST assay to expand antigen-specific CD4+ T cells, and sequencing came afterward. Having been cultured for around nine days, the cells underwent CD4+ T cell isolation. The person acquired a PCR-confirmed SARS-CoV-2 infection between March and December 2020. Produced via immunoSEQ multiplex PCR; TCRdb's table is partial and in-frame only. This repertoire shows approximately 19,000 clones, under 75% found once; its top ten account for about 40%. The sequencing here drew on CD4+ T cells from PBMCs cultured with a peptide pool, taken before COVID-19 vaccination. Receptors originate from a human donor who had a prior SARS-CoV-2 infection.

V gene TRBV4-1 combines with J gene TRBJ2-3; D not certain. V shed 0 bases and J shed 0 bases, with 4 bases lying between them. Germline CDR1 MGHRA, CDR2 YSYEKL. CDR3 length equals 14 residues. CDR3 in DNA: TGCGCCAGCAGCCAAGACAAAAGCACAGATACGCAGTATTTT. It is translated as CASSQDKSTDTQYF.

The CDR3 bases are TGTGCCACCGTGGACCGACGGCGCTCTGGAAACACCATATATTTT. This gives the protein CATVDRRRSGNTIYF. This sequence joins TRBV10-3 and TRBJ1-3; D is ambiguous. From germline, CDR1 is ENHRY and CDR2 SYGVKD. This CDR3 is 15 amino acids long. V lost 10 bases, J lost 0 bases, and 16 bases lay in between.

The chain has TRBV5-1 and TRBJ2-7, with 9 positions matching TRBD1. Germline V gene lookup returns CDR1 SGHRS and CDR2 YFSETQ. The CDR3 has 15 residues. With V trimmed by 2 bases and J by 3 bases, 6 bases remained unmatched. In DNA form, the CDR3 reads TGCGCCAGCAGCTTAAACAGGGGGCGCCTCTACGAGCAGTACTTC. Its translation: CASSLNRGRLYEQYF.

Only a few counts were recorded for this clone. Compared with germline, one end of the junction differs, possibly owing to a read error. The chain is built from TRBV3-1 (or the pseudogene TRBV3-2) and TRBJ2-1, with 13 bases identical to TRBD2. Germline-derived CDR1 and CDR2 are LGHDT and YNNKEL (reference sequence). The CDR3 spans 13 residues. CDR3 amino acids: CASSQRAGTSGVF. The DNA for the CDR3 is TGTGCCAGCAGCCAGCGCGCCGGGACTAGCGGGGTCTTC.

The rearrangement uses TRBV6-5 and TRBJ1-2, with 10 nucleotides matching TRBD1. The CDR3 consists of 15 residues. Germline V gene data show CDR1 as MNHEY and CDR2 as SVGAGI. Trimming at V came to 0 bases and at J to 6 bases, leaving 4 bases not matched to a gene. The CDR3, as DNA: TGTGCCAGCAGTTACTCCGGGACAGGGGTCAATGGCTACACCTTC. Translation gives CASSYSGTGVNGYTF.

This clone was detected a few times. The rearrangement joins TRBV4-1 to TRBJ2-7; D is ambiguous. Trimming stripped 4 bases from V and 5 bases from J, with 18 bases between. The CDR3 has 15 residues. CDR1 is MGHRA, CDR2 YSYEKL, per germline. The CDR3 loop reads CASSRTRAQPNEQYF. DNA of the CDR3: TGCGCCAGCAGCCGGACCCGGGCCCAACCCAACGAGCAGTACTTC.

This chain connects TRBV27 to TRBJ2-1; maybe TRBD2 (7 bases). The CDR3 contains 15 residues. The V end lost 7 bases, the J end lost 5 bases, and 18 bases lay between the germline ends. Germline values: CDR1 MNHEY, CDR2 SMNVEV (reference sequence). CDR3: CASTIGGPFDNEQFF. The CDR3 region has the DNA TGTGCCAGCACAATCGGGGGGCCCTTTGACAATGAGCAGTTCTTC.

This clone has just a few counts. In DNA, the CDR3 is TGTGCCAGCAGCCGGCGGGGACTAGTAGCTGGAGAGCAGTTCTTC. Protein sequence: CASSRRGLVAGEQFF. The rearrangement links TRBV5-4 to TRBJ2-1, with 8 bases fitting TRBD2. Trimming took 4 bases from V and 10 from J; bases not matched to a gene: 13. This CDR3 is 15 amino acids long. Germline V gives CDR1 SGHNT, CDR2 YYREEE (reference sequence).

In its sample, this clone was seen once. An end of the junction differs from the germline gene, which may be a read error. The J gene is TRBJ2-4, the V gene TRBV5-8, with 7 bases fitting TRBD1. This CDR3 comprises 17 residues. CDR1 and CDR2 (germline): SGHTS, YDEGEE. CDR3 sequence reads: CASSDSPGGPAKNVQYF. As DNA, the CDR3 is TGTGCCAGCAGCGACAGCCCAGGGGGTCCGGCCAAAAACGTTCAGTACTTC. The full variable domain, rest sourced from reference TRBV5-8 and TRBJ2-4, is EAGVTQSPTHLIKTRGQQATLRCSPISGHTSVYWYQQALGLGLQFLLWYDEGEERNRGNFPPRFSGRQFPNYSSELNVNALELEDSALYLCASSDSPGGPAKNVQYFGAGTRLSVL.

The chain couples TRBV2 to TRBJ1-6; D possibly corresponds to TRBD1 (5 bases). Trimming left V 4 bases short and J 2 bases short, with 9 bases between. Germline assignment: CDR1 SNHLY and CDR2 FYNNEI. This CDR3 is built from 15 residues. The CDR3 coding sequence is TGTGCCAGCAGTGCGACAGAGCCCTATAATTCACCCCTCCACTTT. Amino acid sequence: CASSATEPYNSPLHF.

V is TRBV7-8 and J is TRBJ1-1; 9 nucleotides agree with TRBD1. The CDR3 runs to 20 residues. Trimming cost V 2 bases and J 3 bases; bases outside gene matches: 19. The V gene's germline CDR1 is SGHVS and CDR2 FQNEAQ. CDR3 region: CASSLRPRWGQGGVDTEAFF. As DNA, the CDR3 is TGTGCCAGCAGCTTAAGGCCCCGGTGGGGACAGGGAGGTGTAGACACTGAAGCTTTCTTT.

V is TRBV19 and J is TRBJ2-3; D remains ambiguous. The CDR3 is 16 amino acids. Trimming left V 5 bases short and J 5 bases short, with 20 bases between. Germline V gene data show CDR1 as LNHDA and CDR2 as SQIVND (reference sequence). The CDR3 nucleotides read TGTGCCAGTAGTCCCAGGTCGGTGGGGTATTTAGATACGCAGTATTTT. Protein sequence: CASSPRSVGYLDTQYF. Based on the CDR3 plus reference TRBV19 and TRBJ2-3, the full variable domain is DGGITQSPKYLFRKEGQNVTLSCEQNLNHDAMYWYRQDPGQGLRLIYYSQIVNDFQKGDIAEGYSVSREKKESFPLTVTSAQKNPTAFYLCASSPRSVGYLDTQYFGPGTRLTVL.

V is TRBV2 and J is TRBJ2-7; 8 nucleotides align to TRBD1. The CDR3 loop spans 14 amino acids. V trimming: 6 bases; J trimming: 2 bases; junction bases outside the gene matches: 6. Germline V CDR1 and CDR2: SNHLY, FYNNEI. Written as DNA, the CDR3 is TGTGCCAGCAGCGCCAGGGGGCTTCCCTACGAGCAGTACTTC. Translating it yields CASSARGLPYEQYF.

The chain is built from TRBV6-2 or TRBV6-3 and TRBJ2-3; TRBD2 matches 11 bases. Looked up from germline, CDR1 is MNHEY and CDR2 is SVGEGT. V shed 6 bases and J 6 bases; nucleotides not matched to a gene: 11. This CDR3 has 16 amino acids. CDR3 sequence: CASRYRTSGRGDTQYF. CDR3 in DNA: TGTGCCAGCAGATACCGTACTAGCGGGAGAGGTGATACGCAGTATTTT.

The chain uses TRBV5-6 and TRBJ1-6; no clear D gene. The CDR3 is 12 amino acids. Germline CDR1 reads SGHDT; CDR2 reads YYEEEE. Deletions cut 6 bases from V and 11 bases from J, with 12 bases between. Here the CDR3 DNA reads TGTGCCAGCACTACAAATCGGGCACCCCTCCACTTT. Translating it yields CASTTNRAPLHF.

The rearrangement links TRBV5-1 to TRBJ2-7; 10 bases match TRBD1. The J segment lost 2 bases and the V segment lost 4 bases, leaving 18 bases of the junction unmatched. The CDR3 is made up of 19 amino acids. Germline lookup yields CDR1 SGHRS and CDR2 YFSETQ. This CDR3 is CASSGTFSPGTGDPYEQYF. The CDR3 nucleotides are TGCGCCAGCAGCGGAACGTTTAGCCCCGGGACAGGGGACCCCTACGAGCAGTACTTC.

The chain employs TRBV4-2 and TRBJ1-3; the D gene is possibly TRBD1 (5 bases). The V end was cut by 5 bases, the J end by 4 bases, with 18 bases between. The CDR3 is 16 amino acids. From germline, CDR1 is LGHNA and CDR2 YNFKEQ. CDR3 nucleotide sequence: TGTGCCAGCAGCGCACTGGGACCACGCTCCGGAAACACCATATATTTT. Translation: CASSALGPRSGNTIYF.

This clone turned up a few times. This chain connects TRBV3-1 (or the pseudogene TRBV3-2) to TRBJ1-2, with 9 bases matching TRBD1. The ends lost 4 bases at V and 3 bases at J; junction bases unmatched: 9. The CDR3 is 16 residues long. The germline V gene has CDR1 LGHDT and CDR2 YNNKEL (reference sequence). The CDR3 is CASSRGTGHRYYGYTF. For the CDR3, the DNA is TGTGCCAGCAGCCGTGGGACAGGGCACCGCTACTATGGCTACACCTTC.

CDR3: CASSPSSYEQYF. The CDR3 DNA is TGTGCCAGCAGCCCAAGCTCCTACGAGCAGTACTTC. The rearrangement joins TRBV3-1 (or the pseudogene TRBV3-2) to TRBJ2-7; unclear D gene. Trimming cost V 4 bases and J 0 bases, with 4 bases left between them. The CDR3 runs 12 residues. The V gene's germline CDR1 is LGHDT and CDR2 YNNKEL (reference sequence).

This clone is a singleton in its sample. The chain has TRBV21-1 and TRBJ2-2; the DNA was not compared with TRBD1, the D call given in the table. TRBV21-1 is labeled a pseudogene. The CDR3 totals 14 residues. Here the CDR3 reads CASSKGDNTGELFF. DNA for the CDR3: TGTGCCAGCAGTAAGGGGGATAACACCGGGGAGCTGTTTTTT.

The V gene is TRBV2, the J gene TRBJ2-4, with D maybe TRBD2 (5 bases). The V end was cut by 6 bases, the J end by 2 bases, with 11 bases between. This CDR3 region has 14 residues. Germline loops: CDR1 SNHLY, CDR2 FYNNEI. CDR3 region: CASRPGLSKNIQYF. DNA of the CDR3: TGTGCCAGCAGACCAGGACTCTCCAAAAACATTCAGTACTTC.

This clone appeared once. V usage is TRBV6-4 and J usage is TRBJ2-7; D may be TRBD2 (5 bases). The CDR3 sequence is 18 residues long. Trimming pared 2 bases from V and 0 bases from J, leaving 20 bases between. The V gene's germline CDR1 is MRHNA and CDR2 SNTAGT. This CDR3 reads CASSDPNGADRPSYEQYF. In nucleotides, the CDR3 is TGTGCCAGCAGTGACCCAAACGGAGCGGATAGGCCCTCCTACGAGCAGTACTTC.

This rearrangement joins TRBV5-1 to TRBJ1-3, with 7 bases aligning to TRBD1. Trimming cost V 2 bases and J 3 bases; bases outside gene matches: 2. CDR1 SGHRS and CDR2 YFSETQ come from the germline V gene. The CDR3 totals 14 residues. The chain's CDR3 is CASSFAGGGNTIYF. The CDR3 bases are TGCGCCAGCAGCTTTGCAGGGGGTGGAAACACCATATATTTT. Full variable domain (missing parts from reference TRBV5-1 and TRBJ1-3): KAGVTQTPRYLIKTRGQQVTLSCSPISGHRSVSWYQQTPGQGLQFLFEYFSETQRNKGNFPGRFSGRQFSNSRSEMNVSTLELGDSALYLCASSFAGGGNTIYFGEGSWLTVV.

This chain uses TRBV16 with TRBJ1-2; D might be TRBD1 (6 bases). The V end was cut by 4 bases, the J end by 13 bases, with 13 bases between. Germline values: CDR1 KGHSY, CDR2 FQNENV. The CDR3 consists of 11 residues. Written as DNA, the CDR3 is TGTGCCAGCAGCCTCTATGGACAGTTCACCTTC. This encodes CASSLYGQFTF.

V is TRBV5-1 and J is TRBJ2-3; 10 nucleotides align to TRBD2. The CDR3 has 16 residues. The germline V gene encodes CDR1 SGHRS and CDR2 YFSETQ. Trimming took 5 bases from V and 4 from J; bases not matched to a gene: 10. CDR3 protein: CASSSRAGGWADTQYF. The CDR3 DNA sequence: TGCGCCAGCAGTTCCCGAGCGGGAGGGTGGGCAGATACGCAGTATTTT.

This chain connects TRBV20-1 to TRBJ2-1; 8 bases are shared with TRBD2. The CDR3 consists of 15 residues. The germline V gene has CDR1 DFQATT and CDR2 SNEGSKA (reference sequence). The J segment lost 1 base and the V segment lost 3 bases, leaving 5 bases of the junction unmatched. The chain's CDR3 is CSASTGGVSYNEQFF. In nucleotides, the CDR3 is TGCAGTGCTAGTACGGGGGGGGTATCCTACAATGAGCAGTTCTTC.

This clone was detected only a few times. J is TRBJ2-7 and V is TRBV6-5; perhaps TRBD2 as D (5 bases). The ends were cut back, 4 bases at V and 0 bases at J, with 13 bases in the middle. CDR1 MNHEY and CDR2 SVGAGI come from the germline V gene. The CDR3 has 15 residues. CDR3 sequence reads: CASSSLTGSSYEQYF. CDR3 DNA: TGTGCCAGCAGTTCCCTAACTGGGAGCTCCTACGAGCAGTACTTC.

The chain uses TRBV4-1 and TRBJ2-7; 9 bases line up with TRBD2. CDR1 MGHRA and CDR2 YSYEKL come from the germline V gene. After removal of 0 bases from V and 3 bases from J, the junction contained 3 bases not matched to a gene. The CDR3 is 15 residues long. The CDR3 here is CASSQDSGGNYEQYF. The CDR3 DNA reads as TGCGCCAGCAGCCAAGATAGCGGGGGAAACTACGAGCAGTACTTC.

This rearrangement joins TRBV7-2 to TRBJ2-5; TRBD1 is a possible D gene (5 bases). V dropped 5 bases and J dropped 4 bases, with 14 bases sitting between them. The CDR3 extends over 14 amino acids. Per the germline V gene, CDR1 is SGHTA and CDR2 is FQGNSA. The CDR3: CASSEDQGPETQYF. In DNA, the CDR3 is TGTGCCAGCAGCGAGGACCAGGGTCCAGAGACCCAGTACTTC.

The chain is built from TRBV20-1 and TRBJ2-5, with D unresolved. This CDR3 is 13 amino acids long. Germline values: CDR1 DFQATT, CDR2 SNEGSKA (reference sequence). V gave up 3 bases and J gave up 6 bases, with 14 bases separating them. CDR3 residues: CSASMRGLKTQYF. CDR3 bases: TGCAGTGCTAGTATGCGCGGCCTAAAGACCCAGTACTTC.